The T cell receptor (beta chain) under discussion was sequenced for a study of Tregs in tolerant kidney transplant recipients. Study-wide findings and caveats: Biological reproducibility was not directly addressed, but technical replication error appeared minimal.

CD4+CD25+CD127- Tregs, CD4+CD25- non-Tregs, CD4 and CD8 cells were sorted. With regard to this clone: Its specificity is unknown.

Germline V lookup: CDR1 SGDLS, CDR2 YYNGEE. This CDR3 spans 14 amino acids. Trimming removed 0 bases at V and 5 bases at J, with 11 bases between. The table came from immunoSEQ multiplex PCR; TCRdb's copy has only in-frame clones and leaves some out. Among around 16,000 clones listed, over 85% were seen once. The receptor was derived from a human donor in good health. Sequenced sample: CD8+ T cells from blood. The chain joins TRBV9 to TRBJ2-5; possibly TRBD2 for D (6 bases). The CDR3 sequence: CASSVEAGTETQYF. The CDR3, as DNA: TGTGCCAGCAGCGTAGAGGCAGGGACTGAGACCCAGTACTTC.